This T cell receptor beta chain was found in a study of identical twins (dated by TCRdb to the mid-2010s). Study-level background: To test whether fetal clonotypes persist, the study used deep sequencing on TCR alpha and beta repertoires from monozygotic twins, unrelated adults of various ages, and cord blood. To rule out contamination, replicate twin experiments were performed at different times with different library preparation protocols. What the research found in general, with its limitations: Because the same donors could not be followed over many years, the conclusions depended on cross-sectional statistical analysis. A weaker excess of twin sharing was found in beta out-of-frame sequences because the signal-to-noise ratio was lowered by fewer shared sequences. Zero-insertion analyses could be partly confounded by invariant T cells such as MAIT and iNKT, although diverse VJ usage argued against such confounding for most clonotypes. Recombination models systematically underestimated out-of-frame TCR alpha sharing in monozygotic twins but agreed with sharing between unrelated individuals. Fewer insertions were carried by abundant cord blood beta clonotypes, a similar but weaker trend appeared in young adult naive repertoires, and no such trend appeared in memory repertoires. Out-of-frame TCR alpha sequences shared between twins showed an excess of low generation-probability sequences compared with coincidental sharing between unrelated individuals.

Based on the germline V gene (reference sequence), the CDR1 and CDR2 sequences are LGHDT and YNNKEL. The V end loses 1 base and the J end loses 12 bases, and a stretch of 13 bases separates them. The CDR3 sequence holds 12 residues, the cysteine and phenylalanine included. Of the read, only the CDR3 DNA is kept; its 36 bases are in frame from base 1. As for this clonotype: The antigen this receptor binds is unknown. There are no base qualities to consult, and no much larger clone falls within one base.

Every donor in the study was a healthy Caucasian. The twin cohort consisted of three pairs of female monozygotic twins, all aged about 18 to 30 years. Positive isolation kits from Invitrogen were used to isolate the CD4+ and CD8+ T cell populations. The library was obtained by 5' RACE. The sample was run on an Illumina HiSeq 2000. A universal primer binding site was introduced by template switching, and a unique molecular identifier was present in the final cDNA, enabling accurate counting of TCR cDNA molecules. Specific primers in the conserved constant-segment region were used to synthesize first-strand cDNA for TCR alpha and beta chains. To control for contamination, every cDNA library was double barcoded, receiving both a SMART-Mk sample barcode and Illumina barcodes. TruSeq adapter sequences along with Illumina sample barcodes were introduced in two successive PCR steps. The TCR alpha and beta cDNA libraries were sequenced on the Illumina HiSeq platform using custom primers. Per the original workflow: Raw reads were processed with MiGEC to extract unique molecular identifiers, and MiXCR was used to determine CDR3 positions. For each individual, recombination models were inferred using an EM algorithm with the repgenHMM and IGoR tools. Shared clonotype analysis was performed with the tcR package in R, normalizing sharing by the product of cloneset sizes. Out-of-frame nonproductive sequences were analyzed to study raw recombination free of thymic and clonal selection effects. TCRdb's own reprocessing of the public reads used fastp at Q25 and MiXCR and kept productive beta chains. Rows are combined by CDR3 protein, so each entry shows the most common genes and DNA. These V and J calls rely on TCRdb rather than the paper's analysis. This sample gives 450,000 to 600,000 distinct CDR3 sequences in total; around 24% of them show up just once. In total, the top ten clones hold approximately 0.48% of the sample.

This sample was also put to use in a study of yellow fever vaccine responses in identical twins. According to the second study: The authors reported that the T cell response to vaccination in identical twins appeared partly convergent and partly personalized. Focusing on identical twins, the study followed the T cell clones that responded to the vaccine, and did so with precision.

Sequencing was performed on CD4+ T cells sorted from blood. The clonotype originates from a woman under 30 in good health. The rearrangement combines TRBV3-1 with TRBJ2-7, with the D gene uncertain. The nucleotide sequence is given as TGTGCCAGCAGCCAAGGCAAGTCCTCATCGTACTTC. This is translated as CASSQGKSSSYF.